This TCR beta chain was recorded in a study of identical twins. The study's findings and limits: Out-of-frame alpha sequences shared by twins showed excess low generation probability. Findings came from cross-sectional statistics, without long-term follow-up of donors. Cord blood's abundant beta clonotypes had fewer insertions, unlike memory repertoires.

This clonotype was seen only a few times. No antigen is known for it. Template switching supplied a universal primer site; unique molecular identifiers were carried on the cDNA. TCRdb processed the 5' RACE reads anew with MiXCR; each CDR3 protein has one entry. The repertoire holds 1.5 million to 2 million distinct CDR3 sequences, with around 33% as singletons. Trimming stripped 1 base from V and 4 bases from J, with 9 bases between. The CDR3 runs to 14 residues. Germline CDR1 MDHEN, CDR2 SYDVKM. The V call is TRBV28, the J call TRBJ2-3; D is undetermined. The clonotype was recovered from a newborn girl in good health. Sequenced sample: cord blood. The CDR3 DNA reads as TGTGCCAGCAGTTTATTAAGAAGGGCAGATACGCAGTATTTT. Translated, it gives CASSLLRRADTQYF.